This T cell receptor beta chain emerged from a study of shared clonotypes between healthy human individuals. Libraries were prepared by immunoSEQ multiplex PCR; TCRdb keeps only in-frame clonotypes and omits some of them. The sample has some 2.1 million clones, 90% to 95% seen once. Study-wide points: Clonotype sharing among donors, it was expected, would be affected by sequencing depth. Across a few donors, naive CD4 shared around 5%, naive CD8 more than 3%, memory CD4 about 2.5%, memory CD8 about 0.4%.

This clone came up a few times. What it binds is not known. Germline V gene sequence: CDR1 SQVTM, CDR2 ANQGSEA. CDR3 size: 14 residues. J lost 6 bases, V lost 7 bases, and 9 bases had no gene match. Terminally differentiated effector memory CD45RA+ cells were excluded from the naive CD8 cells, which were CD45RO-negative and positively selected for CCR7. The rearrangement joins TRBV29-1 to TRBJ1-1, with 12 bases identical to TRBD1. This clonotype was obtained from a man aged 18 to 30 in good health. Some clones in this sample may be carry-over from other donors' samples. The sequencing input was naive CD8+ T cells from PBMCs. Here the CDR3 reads CSGAPGQGAAEAFF. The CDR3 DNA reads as TGCAGCGGGGCTCCGGGACAGGGGGCCGCTGAAGCTTTCTTT.